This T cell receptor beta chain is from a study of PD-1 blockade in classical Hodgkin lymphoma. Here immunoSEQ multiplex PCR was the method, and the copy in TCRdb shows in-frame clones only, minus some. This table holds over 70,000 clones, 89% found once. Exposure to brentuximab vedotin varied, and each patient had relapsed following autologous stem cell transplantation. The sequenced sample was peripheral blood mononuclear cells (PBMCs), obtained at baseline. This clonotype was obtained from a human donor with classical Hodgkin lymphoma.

In DNA form, the CDR3 reads TGTGCCAGCAGCCTCCGGGGACAAAACACCGGGGAGCTGTTTTTT. Amino acids: CASSLRGQNTGELFF. The V and J genes are TRBV9 and TRBJ2-2; TRBD1 is a possible D gene (6 bases). Germline CDR1 SGDLS, CDR2 YYNGEE. This CDR3 contains 15 residues. V dropped 4 bases and J dropped 2 bases, with 12 bases sitting between them.